What follows are 24 T cell receptor beta chains derived from one specimen sequenced in a study of response to subunit inactivated influenza vaccine. TCRdb passed the RT-PCR reads through MiXCR, listing each CDR3 protein once. The sample yields roughly 190,000 distinct CDR3 sequences, 9.5% to 15% seen once. These data were also filed under a second study, of T cells expressing NK-cell markers. Per that study: TCR beta libraries carry UMIs added by 5'RACE template switching.

The sequences come from CD8+ T cells sorted from PBMCs, collected less than 13 days after vaccination. The receptors derive from a man over 45 who received an inactivated influenza vaccine.

This clonotype occurred a few times. The rearrangement joins TRBV7-8 to TRBJ2-5; no definite D call. Trimming removed 2 bases at V and 1 base at J, with 20 bases between. From germline, CDR1 is SGHVS and CDR2 FQNEAQ. This CDR3 is 18 amino acids long. Written as DNA, the CDR3 is TGTGCCAGCAGCTTAAGACGGAGTCAGACAAAGCCCCAAGAGACCCAGTACTTC. Its protein is CASSLRRSQTKPQETQYF.

The gene calls are TRBV7-9 and TRBJ1-5; D is unclear. The V gene's germline CDR1 is SEHNR and CDR2 FQNEAQ (reference sequence). The ends were cut back, 6 bases at V and 5 bases at J, with 11 bases in the middle. The CDR3 extends over 13 amino acids. CDR3 in amino acids: CASSSEIHQPQHF. The CDR3 DNA follows: TGTGCCAGCAGTTCCGAAATTCATCAGCCCCAGCATTTT.

This clonotype showed up just a few times. The gene calls are TRBV11-2 and TRBJ2-7; 7 nucleotides align to TRBD1. This CDR3 has 15 amino acids. The trim removed 1 base at V and 4 bases at J, leaving 7 bases unmatched. Germline assignment: CDR1 SGHAT and CDR2 FQNNGV. The CDR3: CASSLARDSFYEQYF. CDR3 in DNA: TGTGCCAGCAGCTTAGCCCGGGACAGCTTTTACGAGCAGTACTTC.

Only a few counts were recorded for this clonotype. This chain uses TRBV4-3 with TRBJ2-2; D possibly corresponds to TRBD2 (5 bases). Trimming removed 3 bases at V and 4 bases at J, with 9 bases between. Per germline, CDR1 LGHNA and CDR2 YSLEER. The length of the CDR3 is 14 residues. The CDR3 loop is CASSQIAGTGELFF. The CDR3 nucleotides are TGCGCCAGCAGCCAGATCGCGGGCACCGGGGAGCTGTTTTTT.

This clonotype showed up just a few times. The chain is built from TRBV4-3 and TRBJ2-2; tentatively, D is TRBD2 (5 bases). There are 15 residues in the CDR3. CDR1 is LGHNA and CDR2 is YSLEER in the germline V gene. Trimming removed 4 bases from V and 6 bases from J, with 15 bases in between. DNA for the CDR3: TGCGCCAGCAGCCTAGGACCCGGAGGACCCGGGGAGCTGTTTTTT. Amino acid sequence: CASSLGPGGPGELFF.

This chain joins TRBV20-1 and TRBJ2-7; no definite D call. Germline V gene sequence: CDR1 DFQATT, CDR2 SNEGSKA (reference sequence). This CDR3 contains 13 residues. The V end lost 0 bases, the J end lost 3 bases, and 9 bases lay between the germline ends. The CDR3: CSARDQQVYEQYF. The CDR3 DNA follows: TGCAGTGCTAGAGATCAGCAAGTCTACGAGCAGTACTTC.

This clonotype appeared a few times. The J gene is TRBJ2-2, the V gene TRBV29-1; D not resolved. CDR3 size: 14 residues. Trimming shortened V by 1 base and J by 0 bases, and 6 bases separated the two germline ends. Germline-derived CDR1 and CDR2 are SQVTM and ANQGSEA. The CDR3 DNA reads as TGCAGCGTTGAAGGGTGGGCGAACACCGGGGAGCTGTTTTTT. Translating gives CSVEGWANTGELFF.

This clonotype has just a few counts. The chain carries TRBV28 and TRBJ2-7; D is unclear. CDR3 length equals 13 residues. V was trimmed by 5 bases and J by 2 bases, leaving 10 bases between them. The V gene's germline CDR1 is MDHEN and CDR2 SYDVKM. For the CDR3, the DNA is TGTGCCAGCAGTCCCCTTGGGGCCTACGAGCAGTACTTC. Translating gives CASSPLGAYEQYF.

V is TRBV2 and J is TRBJ1-6, with 7 bases fitting TRBD1. The CDR3 consists of 16 residues. In germline, CDR1 is SNHLY, CDR2 FYNNEI. Trimming took 2 bases from V and 0 from J; bases not matched to a gene: 1. Written as DNA, the CDR3 is TGTGCCAGCAGTGAAAGGGACAGCTCCTATAATTCACCCCTCCACTTT. The encoded protein is CASSERDSSYNSPLHF.

V is TRBV28 and J is TRBJ1-2; TRBD1 matches at 8 bases. The CDR3 length is 14 residues. V trimming: 2 bases; J trimming: 6 bases; junction bases outside the gene matches: 5. CDR1 is MDHEN and CDR2 is SYDVKM in the germline V gene. The CDR3 here is CASSLGQGGNGYTF. Here the CDR3 DNA reads TGTGCCAGCAGTTTAGGACAGGGCGGCAATGGCTACACCTTC.

Only a few counts were recorded for this clonotype. The CDR3: CASSSRDYETQYF. The DNA for the CDR3 is TGTGCCAGCAGCTCACGGGACTACGAGACCCAGTACTTC. The V and J genes are TRBV7-9 and TRBJ2-5; TRBD2 matches at 7 bases. Germline CDR1 SEHNR, CDR2 FQNEAQ (reference sequence). The trim removed 4 bases at V and 5 bases at J, leaving 4 bases unmatched. This CDR3 spans 13 amino acids.

The sample holds many counts of this clonotype. J is TRBJ2-2 and V is TRBV5-1; 7 bases line up with TRBD1. With 5 bases clipped from V and 0 bases from J, the junction kept 7 bases outside the gene matches. The germline CDR1 and CDR2 sequences are SGHRS and YFSETQ. CDR3 length equals 16 residues. CDR3 sequence: CASRTGGQTNTGELFF. In DNA form, the CDR3 reads TGCGCCAGCAGGACTGGGGGACAGACGAACACCGGGGAGCTGTTTTTT.

The chain couples TRBV5-1 to TRBJ1-6, with D unclear. Germline CDR1 and CDR2: SGHRS and YFSETQ. Trimming cost V 6 bases and J 11 bases, with 18 bases left between them. The CDR3 runs 14 residues. In nucleotides, the CDR3 is TGCGCCAGCATCGAACCCGAGCCGGAGGCACCCCTCCACTTT. Its translation: CASIEPEPEAPLHF. The full variable domain, with the rest looked up from reference TRBV5-1 and TRBJ1-6, is KAGVTQTPRYLIKTRGQQVTLSCSPISGHRSVSWYQQTPGQGLQFLFEYFSETQRNKGNFPGRFSGRQFSNSRSEMNVSTLELGDSALYLCASIEPEPEAPLHFGNGTRLTVT.

This chain joins TRBV10-3 and TRBJ1-6, with D possibly being TRBD1 (6 bases). This CDR3 spans 15 amino acids. Germline V gene sequence: CDR1 ENHRY, CDR2 SYGVKD. The V gene lost 3 bases and the J gene lost 6 bases, with 12 bases spanning the gap. The CDR3 DNA reads TGTGCCATCAGTGACTCGGGGGCCACTAATTCACCCCTCCACTTT. This encodes CAISDSGATNSPLHF.

J is TRBJ1-1 and V is TRBV27, with no clear D. The germline V gene has CDR1 MNHEY and CDR2 SMNVEV (reference sequence). This CDR3 region has 11 residues. V lost 10 bases, J lost 0 bases, and 6 bases lay in between. In nucleotides, the CDR3 is TGTGCCACCGGGGTGAACACTGAAGCTTTCTTT. Amino acid sequence: CATGVNTEAFF.

This clonotype turned up a few times. J is TRBJ2-7 and V is TRBV4-2; D remains ambiguous. Trimming cost V 4 bases and J 4 bases, with 14 bases left between them. The CDR3 is 14 residues long. The germline gives CDR1 LGHNA, CDR2 YNFKEQ. CDR3 nucleotide sequence: TGTGCCAGCAGCCCTTTACAGAGACCTTACGAGCAGTACTTC. Its protein product is CASSPLQRPYEQYF.

The sample holds a few counts of this clonotype. This chain connects TRBV6-2 or TRBV6-3 to TRBJ2-1; 7 positions agree with TRBD1. The V gene end was trimmed by 5 bases and the J gene end by 5 bases; junction bases not matched to a gene: 6. The CDR3 totals 14 residues. CDR1 MNHEY and CDR2 SVGEGT come from the germline V gene. Written as DNA, the CDR3 is TGTGCCAGCAGTGCCCGGGACAGACACAATGAGCAGTTCTTC. It codes for CASSARDRHNEQFF.

The rearrangement uses TRBV5-5 and TRBJ2-1; D remains unclear. Germline V gene lookup returns CDR1 SGHKS and CDR2 YYEKEE (reference sequence). The CDR3 is 13 amino acids. Trimming took 4 bases from V and 8 from J, leaving 13 bases between them. The CDR3 DNA reads as TGTGCCAGCAGCAACGACATGTACGATGAGCAGTTCTTC. The encoded protein is CASSNDMYDEQFF.

This clonotype was recorded a few times. The gene calls are TRBV12-3 or TRBV12-4 and TRBJ2-2, with no clear D. V was clipped by 5 bases and J by 5 bases, with 12 bases between them. This CDR3 region has 14 residues. This CDR3 reads CASSQRVGTGELFF. In DNA, the CDR3 is TGTGCCAGCAGTCAAAGGGTAGGGACCGGGGAGCTGTTTTTT.

This clonotype occurred many times. The chain employs TRBV29-1 and TRBJ2-5, with D possibly TRBD2 on 5 matching bases. The CDR3 extends over 14 amino acids. Trimming shortened V by 3 bases and J by 7 bases, and 18 bases separated the two germline ends. Germline values: CDR1 SQVTM, CDR2 ANQGSEA. Here the CDR3 DNA reads TGCAGCGTTGACCAAAACGGGGTTACTGGGACCCAGTACTTC. Its protein product is CSVDQNGVTGTQYF.

This clonotype was counted many times. V usage is TRBV29-1 and J usage is TRBJ2-7; the match to TRBD2 covers 10 bases. Trimming at V came to 6 bases and at J to 3 bases, leaving 8 bases not matched to a gene. The CDR3 is made up of 14 amino acids. Looked up from germline, CDR1 is SQVTM and CDR2 is ANQGSEA. The CDR3: CSVFLAGVNYEQYF. Written as DNA, the CDR3 is TGCAGCGTCTTTCTAGCGGGAGTAAACTACGAGCAGTACTTC.

This clonotype was seen at least ten times. This chain joins TRBV9 and TRBJ2-7; D call uncertain. The length of the CDR3 is 16 residues. The germline V and J ends were trimmed by 3 bases and 2 bases, with 18 bases remaining between them. Looked up from germline, CDR1 is SGDLS and CDR2 is YYNGEE. CDR3 loop: CASSGNAKGPAYEQYF. Written as DNA, the CDR3 is TGTGCCAGCAGCGGCAATGCAAAGGGCCCTGCCTACGAGCAGTACTTC.

V is TRBV4-1 and J is TRBJ2-7, with a possible D match to TRBD1 (6 bases). CDR1 and CDR2 (germline): MGHRA, YSYEKL. This CDR3 spans 15 amino acids. The V gene lost 0 bases and the J gene lost 3 bases, with 12 bases spanning the gap. The CDR3 coding sequence is TGCGCCAGCAGCCAAGAGACAGGAAGGTACTACGAGCAGTACTTC. This codes for CASSQETGRYYEQYF.

The chain couples TRBV4-1 to TRBJ1-5, with no clear D. The germline V and J ends were trimmed by 0 bases and 4 bases, with 10 bases remaining between them. CDR3 length equals 15 residues. Germline CDR1 is MGHRA and CDR2 is YSYEKL. CDR3 nucleotides: TGCGCCAGCAGCCAAGAAAAGGCTACTAATCAGCCCCAGCATTTT. Residues: CASSQEKATNQPQHF.